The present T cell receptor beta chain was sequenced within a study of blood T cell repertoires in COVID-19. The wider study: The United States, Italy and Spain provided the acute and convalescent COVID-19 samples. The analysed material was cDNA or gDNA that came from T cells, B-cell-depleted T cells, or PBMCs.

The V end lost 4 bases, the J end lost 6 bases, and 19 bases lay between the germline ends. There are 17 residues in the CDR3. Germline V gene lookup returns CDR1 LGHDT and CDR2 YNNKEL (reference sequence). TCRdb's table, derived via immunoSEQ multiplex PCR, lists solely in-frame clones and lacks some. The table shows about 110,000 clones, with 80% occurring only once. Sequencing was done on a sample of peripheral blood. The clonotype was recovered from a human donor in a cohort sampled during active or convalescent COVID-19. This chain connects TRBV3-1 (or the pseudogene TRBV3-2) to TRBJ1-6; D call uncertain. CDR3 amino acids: CASSRGSAGSSNSPLHF. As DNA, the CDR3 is TGTGCCAGCAGCCGCGGGAGTGCGGGCAGTTCTAATTCACCCCTCCACTTT.